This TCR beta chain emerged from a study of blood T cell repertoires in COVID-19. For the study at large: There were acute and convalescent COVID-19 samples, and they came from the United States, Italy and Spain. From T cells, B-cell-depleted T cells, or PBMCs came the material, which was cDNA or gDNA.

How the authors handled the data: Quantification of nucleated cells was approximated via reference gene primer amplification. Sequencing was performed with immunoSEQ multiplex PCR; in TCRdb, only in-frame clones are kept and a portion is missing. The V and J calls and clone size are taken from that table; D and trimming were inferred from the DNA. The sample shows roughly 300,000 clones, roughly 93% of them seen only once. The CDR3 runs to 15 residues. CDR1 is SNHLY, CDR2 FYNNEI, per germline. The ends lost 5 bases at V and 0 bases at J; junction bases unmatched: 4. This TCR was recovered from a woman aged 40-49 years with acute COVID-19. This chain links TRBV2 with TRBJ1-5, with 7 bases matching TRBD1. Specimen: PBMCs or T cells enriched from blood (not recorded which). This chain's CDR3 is CASSPDRSSNQPQHF. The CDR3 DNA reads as TGTGCCAGCAGTCCGGACAGGAGTAGCAATCAGCCCCAGCATTTT.